These 6 T cell receptor beta chains were all obtained from the same sample, sequenced in a study of blood T cell repertoires in COVID-19. The method was immunoSEQ multiplex PCR; TCRdb's version includes in-frame clones alone and lacks a portion of them. The sample lists about 170,000 clones; about 87% were seen once. Sequences were obtained from peripheral blood. The receptor set was obtained from a man aged 18 to 30 with active or convalescent COVID-19.

This chain links TRBV6-5 with TRBJ2-1; 9 nucleotides agree with TRBD2. Per the germline V gene, CDR1 is MNHEY and CDR2 is SVGAGI. The length of the CDR3 is 15 residues. After removal of 6 bases from V and 2 bases from J, the junction contained 5 bases not matched to a gene. This CDR3 reads CASSRRLAAYNEQFF. DNA for the CDR3: TGTGCCAGCAGCCGTAGACTAGCGGCCTACAATGAGCAGTTCTTC.

The chain couples TRBV9 to TRBJ1-1; 8 nucleotides align to TRBD1. V lost 0 bases to trimming and J lost 0 bases; unmatched junction nucleotides: 7. Germline loops: CDR1 SGDLS, CDR2 YYNGEE. The CDR3 is 17 amino acids. CDR3 nucleotide sequence: TGTGCCAGCAGCGTAGCGGCAGGGGGCCCCATGAACACTGAAGCTTTCTTT. This gives the protein CASSVAAGGPMNTEAFF. Based on the CDR3 plus reference TRBV9 and TRBJ1-1, the full variable domain is DSGVTQTPKHLITATGQRVTLRCSPRSGDLSVYWYQQSLDQGLQFLIQYYNGEERAKGNILERFSAQQFPDLHSELNLSSLELGDSALYFCASSVAAGGPMNTEAFFGQGTRLTVV.

The V and J genes are TRBV2 and TRBJ2-3; perhaps TRBD2 as D (5 bases). Trimming pared 8 bases from V and 6 bases from J, leaving 18 bases between. Germline V gives CDR1 SNHLY, CDR2 FYNNEI. CDR3 length equals 14 residues. The CDR3 is CASAGSSQRDTQYF. The CDR3 DNA follows: TGTGCCAGCGCGGGCTCCTCACAGCGTGATACGCAGTATTTT.

The V gene is TRBV12-3 or TRBV12-4, the J gene TRBJ2-7, with D possibly TRBD2 on 5 matching bases. The CDR3 contains 12 residues. V lost 7 bases, J lost 3 bases, and 10 bases lay in between. This chain's CDR3 is CASKEGGYEQYF. In DNA form, the CDR3 reads TGTGCCAGCAAGGAAGGAGGCTACGAGCAGTACTTC.

The V and J genes are TRBV18 and TRBJ1-1, with no clear D. The V end lost 3 bases, the J end lost 8 bases, and 16 bases lay between the germline ends. The CDR3 covers 14 residues. Germline V gene sequence: CDR1 KGHSH, CDR2 LQKENI. CDR3 DNA: TGTGCCAGCTCACCTCCTACCCAGGCCGTAGAAGCTTTCTTT. Residues: CASSPPTQAVEAFF.

The chain carries TRBV4-1 and TRBJ1-1; D might be TRBD1 (6 bases). This CDR3 contains 15 residues. Germline lookup yields CDR1 MGHRA and CDR2 YSYEKL. V lost 3 bases, J lost 4 bases, and 15 bases lay in between. The CDR3 spells CASSHTQGSGTEAFF. The CDR3 DNA is TGCGCCAGCAGCCACACACAGGGATCCGGCACTGAAGCTTTCTTT.